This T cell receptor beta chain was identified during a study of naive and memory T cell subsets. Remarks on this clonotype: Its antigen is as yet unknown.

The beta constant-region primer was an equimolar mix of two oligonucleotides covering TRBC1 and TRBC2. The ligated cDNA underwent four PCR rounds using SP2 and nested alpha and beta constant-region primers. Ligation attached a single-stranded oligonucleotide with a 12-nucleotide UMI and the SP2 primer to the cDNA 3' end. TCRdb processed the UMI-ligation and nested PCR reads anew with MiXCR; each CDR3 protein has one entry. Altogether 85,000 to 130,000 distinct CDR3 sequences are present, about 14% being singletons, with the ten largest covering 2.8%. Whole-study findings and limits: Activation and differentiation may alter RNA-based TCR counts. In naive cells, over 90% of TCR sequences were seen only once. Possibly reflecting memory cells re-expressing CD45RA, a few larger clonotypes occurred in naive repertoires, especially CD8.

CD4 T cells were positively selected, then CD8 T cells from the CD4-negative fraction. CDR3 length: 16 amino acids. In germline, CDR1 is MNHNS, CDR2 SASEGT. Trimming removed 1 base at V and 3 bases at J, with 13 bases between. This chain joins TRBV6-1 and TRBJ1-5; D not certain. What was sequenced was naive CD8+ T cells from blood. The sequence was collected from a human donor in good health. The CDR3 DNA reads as TGTGCCAGCAGTGAAGAAAAGTACCTCCCCAATCAGCCCCAGCATTTT. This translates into CASSEEKYLPNQPQHF.